A single sample gave rise to the 8 T cell receptor beta chains below, sequenced in a study of OX40 agonist ivuxolimab in advanced cancers. Clones were read by immunoSEQ multiplex PCR, and TCRdb kept only the in-frame ones, dropping some. Altogether 87,000 or so clones are present, more than 75% being singletons, with the ten largest covering roughly 1.5%. This sample comprised CD4+ or CD8+ T cells sorted from blood, obtained in a trial of the OX40 agonist ivuxolimab. All receptors derive from an adult with an advanced solid tumor such as melanoma, head and neck, liver or kidney cancer.

Only one count was recorded for this clone. This chain links TRBV5-4 with TRBJ2-7, with D unclear. This CDR3 region has 14 residues. Trimming shortened V by 4 bases and J by 7 bases, and 18 bases separated the two germline ends. The germline V gene has CDR1 SGHNT and CDR2 YYREEE (reference sequence). The CDR3 reads CASSPDRGLREQYF. The CDR3 DNA reads TGTGCCAGCAGCCCGGACCGTGGCCTACGGGAGCAGTACTTC. The full variable domain, rest sourced from reference TRBV5-4 and TRBJ2-7, is ETGVTQSPTHLIKTRGQQVTLRCSSQSGHNTVSWYQQALGQGPQFIFQYYREEENGRGNFPPRFSGLQFPNYSSELNVNALELDDSALYLCASSPDRGLREQYFGPGTRLTVT.

The chain uses TRBV5-6 and TRBJ1-2; D perhaps matches TRBD1 (6 bases). With 0 bases removed from V and 5 bases from J, the gap between germline ends came to 11 bases. The CDR3 is 14 amino acids. Germline CDR1 reads SGHDT; CDR2 reads YYEEEE. The CDR3 coding sequence is TGTGCCAGCAGCTTGGAGGGGGGGCGTTATGGCTACACCTTC. Protein sequence: CASSLEGGRYGYTF.

The chain links TRBV19 to TRBJ2-2, with 7 bases fitting TRBD1. Unmatched junction bases numbered 11, after V lost 1 base and J lost 6 bases. The CDR3 extends over 17 amino acids. CDR1 LNHDA and CDR2 SQIVND come from the germline V gene (reference sequence). The CDR3 is CASSIARDSRLAGELFF. CDR3 coding DNA: TGTGCCAGTAGTATAGCTCGGGACAGTCGGTTGGCCGGGGAGCTGTTTTTT.

This clone was seen just once. V gene TRBV5-4 combines with J gene TRBJ1-6; weak D call: TRBD1 (5 bases). Per the germline V gene, CDR1 is SGHNT and CDR2 is YYREEE (reference sequence). The CDR3 is made up of 16 amino acids. Between the trimmed V and J ends, which lost 4 bases and 4 bases, there was a span of 15 bases. Here the CDR3 reads CASSPRGGGYNSPLHF. The CDR3 DNA follows: TGTGCCAGCAGCCCACGGGGCGGCGGGTATAATTCACCCCTCCACTTT.

The chain joins TRBV2 to TRBJ2-3; D is possibly TRBD1 or TRBD2 (6 bases each). Trimming cost V 10 bases and J 0 bases, with 17 bases left between them. This CDR3 comprises 15 residues. CDR1 and CDR2 from the germline V gene are SNHLY and FYNNEI. CDR3 sequence (DNA): TGTGCCACCAAGACGGGGGCCTCTAGCACAGATACGCAGTATTTT. Residues: CATKTGASSTDTQYF.

This chain joins TRBV11-2 and TRBJ1-3, with D possibly matching TRBD1 (5 bases). The CDR3 extends over 16 amino acids. With 3 bases removed from V and 0 bases from J, the gap between germline ends came to 12 bases. CDR1 is SGHAT, CDR2 FQNNGV, per germline. This CDR3 reads CASSLGVAGSGNTIYF. The DNA of the CDR3 is TGTGCCAGCAGCTTGGGGGTAGCCGGCTCTGGAAACACCATATATTTT.

V gene TRBV30 combines with J gene TRBJ1-3; 9 nucleotides agree with TRBD1. The V and J ends lost 4 bases and 7 bases, in that order; junction bases with no gene match: 8. The CDR3 extends over 14 amino acids. Germline CDR1 reads GTSNPN; CDR2 reads SVGIG (reference sequence). DNA of the CDR3: TGTGCCTGGACCTACGGGACAGGGAGGAACACCATATATTTT. Its protein is CAWTYGTGRNTIYF.

The rearrangement joins TRBV5-4 to TRBJ2-1, with 8 bases aligning to TRBD1. V was pared by 4 bases and J by 6 bases, with 9 bases of the junction left unmatched. The CDR3 loop spans 15 amino acids. The germline gives CDR1 SGHNT, CDR2 YYREEE (reference sequence). DNA of the CDR3: TGTGCCAGCAGCCAAGGGACAGGAAGGATCAATGAGCAGTTCTTC. Its translation is CASSQGTGRINEQFF.